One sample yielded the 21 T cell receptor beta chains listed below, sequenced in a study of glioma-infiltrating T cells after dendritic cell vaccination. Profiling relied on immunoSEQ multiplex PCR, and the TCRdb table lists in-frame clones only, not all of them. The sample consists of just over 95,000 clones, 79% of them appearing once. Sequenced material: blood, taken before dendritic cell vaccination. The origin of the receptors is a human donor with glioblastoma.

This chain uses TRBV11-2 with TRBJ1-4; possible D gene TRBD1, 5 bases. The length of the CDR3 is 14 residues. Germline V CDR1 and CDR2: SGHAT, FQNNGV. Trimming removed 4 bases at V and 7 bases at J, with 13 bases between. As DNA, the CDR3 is TGTGCCAGCAGCTGGGGCAGAGAGAGTGAAAAACTGTTTTTT. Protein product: CASSWGRESEKLFF. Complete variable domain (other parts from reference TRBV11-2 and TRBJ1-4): EAGVAQSPRYKIIEKRQSVAFWCNPISGHATLYWYQQILGQGPKLLIQFQNNGVVDDSQLPKDRFSAERLKGVDSTLKIQPAKLEDSAVYLCASSWGRESEKLFFGSGTQLSVL.

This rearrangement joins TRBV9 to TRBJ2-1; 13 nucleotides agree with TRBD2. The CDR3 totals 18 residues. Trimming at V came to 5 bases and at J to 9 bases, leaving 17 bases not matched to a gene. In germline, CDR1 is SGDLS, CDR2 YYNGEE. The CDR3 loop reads CASRANPLAGGWWCEQFF. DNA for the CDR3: TGTGCCAGCAGGGCCAACCCACTAGCGGGAGGGTGGTGGTGTGAGCAGTTCTTC.

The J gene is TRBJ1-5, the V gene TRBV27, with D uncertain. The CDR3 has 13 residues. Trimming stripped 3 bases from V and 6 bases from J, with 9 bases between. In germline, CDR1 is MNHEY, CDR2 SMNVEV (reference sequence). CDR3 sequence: CASSFRPGQPQHF. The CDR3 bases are TGTGCCAGCAGTTTCCGACCGGGTCAGCCCCAGCATTTT.

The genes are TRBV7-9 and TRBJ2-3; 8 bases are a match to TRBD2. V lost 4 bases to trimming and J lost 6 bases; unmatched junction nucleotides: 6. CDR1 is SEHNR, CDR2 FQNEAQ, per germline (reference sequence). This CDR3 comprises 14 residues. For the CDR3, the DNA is TGTGCCAGCAGCTCGGGACTAGTAAATGATACGCAGTATTTT. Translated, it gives CASSSGLVNDTQYF. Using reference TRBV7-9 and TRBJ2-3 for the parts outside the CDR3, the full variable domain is DTGVSQNPRHKITKRGQNVTFRCDPISEHNRLYWYRQTLGQGPEFLTYFQNEAQLEKSRLLSDRFSAERPKGSFSTLEIQRTEQGDSAMYLCASSSGLVNDTQYFGPGTRLTVL.

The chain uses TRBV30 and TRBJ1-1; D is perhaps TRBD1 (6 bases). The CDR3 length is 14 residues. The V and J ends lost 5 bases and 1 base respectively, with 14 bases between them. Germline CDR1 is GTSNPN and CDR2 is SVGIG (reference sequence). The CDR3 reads CAWWRYRANTEAFF. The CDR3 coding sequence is TGTGCCTGGTGGCGGTACAGGGCGAACACTGAAGCTTTCTTT.

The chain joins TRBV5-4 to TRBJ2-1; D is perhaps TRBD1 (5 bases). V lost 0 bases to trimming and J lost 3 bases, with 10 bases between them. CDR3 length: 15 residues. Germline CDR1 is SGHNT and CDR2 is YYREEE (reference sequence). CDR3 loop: CASSLGGQFYNEQFF. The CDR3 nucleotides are TGTGCCAGCAGCTTGGGGGGCCAGTTCTACAATGAGCAGTTCTTC.

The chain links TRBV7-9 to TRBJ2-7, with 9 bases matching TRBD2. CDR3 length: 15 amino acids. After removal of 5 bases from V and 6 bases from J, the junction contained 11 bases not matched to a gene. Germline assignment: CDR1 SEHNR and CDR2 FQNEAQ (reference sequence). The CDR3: CASSAFSGTSREQYF. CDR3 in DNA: TGTGCCAGCAGCGCCTTTTCCGGGACTAGCCGCGAGCAGTACTTC.

The CDR3 DNA reads as TGCGCCAGCAGCTTGGCACAGGGAACAGATACGCAGTATTTT. It is translated as CASSLAQGTDTQYF. The rearrangement joins TRBV5-1 to TRBJ2-3; a possible D gene is TRBD1 (6 bases). The CDR3 sequence is 14 residues long. Deletions cut 0 bases from V and 3 bases from J, with 8 bases between. The germline CDR1 and CDR2 sequences are SGHRS and YFSETQ.

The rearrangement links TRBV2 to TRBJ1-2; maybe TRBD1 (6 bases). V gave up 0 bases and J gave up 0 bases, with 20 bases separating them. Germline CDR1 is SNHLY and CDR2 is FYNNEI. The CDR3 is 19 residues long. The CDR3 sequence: CASSEARYLQDRTNYGYTF. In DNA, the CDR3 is TGTGCCAGCAGTGAAGCTCGATATCTCCAAGACAGGACTAACTATGGCTACACCTTC.

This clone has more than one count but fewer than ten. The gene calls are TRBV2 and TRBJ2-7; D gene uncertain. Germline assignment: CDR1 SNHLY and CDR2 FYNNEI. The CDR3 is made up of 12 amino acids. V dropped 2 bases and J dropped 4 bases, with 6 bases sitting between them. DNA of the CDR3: TGTGCCAGCAGTGAAACGGTTTACGAGCAGTACTTC. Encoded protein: CASSETVYEQYF.

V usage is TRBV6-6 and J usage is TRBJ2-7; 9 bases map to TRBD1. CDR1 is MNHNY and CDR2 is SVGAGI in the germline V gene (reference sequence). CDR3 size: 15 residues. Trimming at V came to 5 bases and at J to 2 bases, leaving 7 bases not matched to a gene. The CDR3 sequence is CASSAPGQGPYEQYF. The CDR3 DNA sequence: TGTGCCAGCAGTGCCCCGGGACAGGGCCCCTACGAGCAGTACTTC.

Here the CDR3 reads CASSEHEGSREQYF. The CDR3 DNA reads TGTGCCAGCAGTGAACATGAGGGATCAAGGGAGCAGTACTTC. The chain recombines TRBV2 with TRBJ2-7; D is perhaps TRBD2 (5 bases). V gave up 2 bases and J gave up 7 bases, with 15 bases separating them. This CDR3 region has 14 residues. CDR1 SNHLY and CDR2 FYNNEI come from the germline V gene.

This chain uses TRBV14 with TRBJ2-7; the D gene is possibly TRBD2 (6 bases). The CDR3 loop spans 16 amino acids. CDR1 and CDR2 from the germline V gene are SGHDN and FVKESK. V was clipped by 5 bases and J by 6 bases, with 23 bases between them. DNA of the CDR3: TGTGCCAGCAGCGAGGTGGGGCGGGGTTACATGACCGAGCAGTACTTC. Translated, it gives CASSEVGRGYMTEQYF.

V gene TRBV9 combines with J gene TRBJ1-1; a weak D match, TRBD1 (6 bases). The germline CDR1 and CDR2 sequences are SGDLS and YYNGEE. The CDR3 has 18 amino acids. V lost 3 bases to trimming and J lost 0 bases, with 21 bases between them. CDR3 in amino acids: CASSGAFGLGQLNTEAFF. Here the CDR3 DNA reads TGTGCCAGCAGCGGCGCGTTTGGTCTCGGACAGCTGAACACTGAAGCTTTCTTT.

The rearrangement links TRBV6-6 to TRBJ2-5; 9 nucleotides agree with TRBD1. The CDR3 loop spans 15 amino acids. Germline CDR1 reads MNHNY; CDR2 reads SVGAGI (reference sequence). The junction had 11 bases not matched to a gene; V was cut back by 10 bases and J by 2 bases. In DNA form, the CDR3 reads TGTGCCACCAAAACAGGGGGCTCCCGACAAGAGACCCAGTACTTC. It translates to CATKTGGSRQETQYF.

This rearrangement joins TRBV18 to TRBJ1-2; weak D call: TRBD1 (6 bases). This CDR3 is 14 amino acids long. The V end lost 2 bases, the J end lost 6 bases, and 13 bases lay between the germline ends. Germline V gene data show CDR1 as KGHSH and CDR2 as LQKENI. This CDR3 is CASSPIQGRHGYTF. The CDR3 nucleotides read TGTGCCAGCTCACCAATACAGGGTCGACATGGCTACACCTTC.

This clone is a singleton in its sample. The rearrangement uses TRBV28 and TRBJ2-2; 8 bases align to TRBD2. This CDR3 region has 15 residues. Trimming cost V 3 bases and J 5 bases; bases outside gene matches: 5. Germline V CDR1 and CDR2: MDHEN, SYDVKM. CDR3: CASSFGGLATGELFF. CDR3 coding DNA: TGTGCCAGCAGTTTCGGAGGACTAGCAACCGGGGAGCTGTTTTTT.

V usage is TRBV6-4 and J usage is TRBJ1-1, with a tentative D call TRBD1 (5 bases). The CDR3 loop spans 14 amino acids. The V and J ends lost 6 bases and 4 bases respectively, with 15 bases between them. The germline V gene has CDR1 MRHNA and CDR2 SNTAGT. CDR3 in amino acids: CASRERGSGTEAFF. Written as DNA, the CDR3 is TGTGCCAGCAGAGAAAGGGGTTCGGGCACTGAAGCTTTCTTT.

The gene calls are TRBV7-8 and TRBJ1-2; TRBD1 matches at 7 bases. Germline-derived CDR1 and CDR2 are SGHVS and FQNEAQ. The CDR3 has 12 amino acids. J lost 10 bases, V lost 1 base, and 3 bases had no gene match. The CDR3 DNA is TGTGCCAGCAGCTTAGTGGGACAGTCCTACACCTTC. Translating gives CASSLVGQSYTF.

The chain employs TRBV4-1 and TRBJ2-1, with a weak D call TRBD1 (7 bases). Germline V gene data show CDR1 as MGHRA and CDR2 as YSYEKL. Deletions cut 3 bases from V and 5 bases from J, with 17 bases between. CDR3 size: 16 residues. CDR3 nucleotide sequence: TGCGCCAGCAGCCAGCCCTTACAGGGGAGGCACAATGAGCAGTTCTTC. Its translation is CASSQPLQGRHNEQFF.

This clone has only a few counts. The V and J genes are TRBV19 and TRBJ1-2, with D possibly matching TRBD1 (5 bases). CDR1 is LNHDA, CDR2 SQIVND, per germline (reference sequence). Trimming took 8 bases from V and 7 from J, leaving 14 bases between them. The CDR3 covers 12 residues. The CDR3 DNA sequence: TGTGCCAGTGGGATTGGGGGAGGTGGCTACACCTTC. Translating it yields CASGIGGGGYTF.